The present T cell receptor (beta chain) was sequenced within a study of beta chain features in type 1 diabetes. The overall study: In age, gender and cell yields, patients were similar to healthy donors. Across all samples, over 85 million sorted cells were examined. Notes on the study in general: A moderate, significant TCRB CDR3 shortening appeared in type 1 diabetes across four CD4+ subsets. Reduced insertions and increased deletions marked VDJ junctions in type 1 diabetes patients. Researchers cautioned that cDNA sequencing could over-represent cells with high TCR expression.

As every portion of the isolated RNA was reverse transcribed, the sequencing read expressed TCRB transcripts. Assay used: immunoSEQ multiplex PCR; TCRdb lists only in-frame clones, some missing. This table holds hundreds of thousands of clones, roughly an eighth found once. About this clone: Its antigen is currently unknown.

Per germline, CDR1 SGHRS and CDR2 YFSETQ. V trimming: 2 bases; J trimming: 12 bases; junction bases outside the gene matches: 2. The CDR3 is made up of 11 amino acids. This TCR was recovered from a man aged 18 to 30 with type 1 diabetes. Sequenced sample: naive CD4+ T cells from blood. J is TRBJ2-1 and V is TRBV5-1; 7 bases agree with TRBD1. CDR3 residues: CASSFGDRQFF. CDR3 coding DNA: TGCGCCAGCAGCTTTGGGGACAGGCAGTTCTTC.